The TCR beta chain under discussion was sequenced for a study of blood T cell repertoires in COVID-19. Study overall: COVID-19 samples collected from the United States, Italy and Spain covered acute and convalescent phases. Sources were T cells, B-cell-depleted T cells, or PBMCs; the material itself was cDNA or gDNA.

The CDR3 runs to 16 residues. Per the germline V gene, CDR1 is LNHDA and CDR2 is SQIVND (reference sequence). V trimming: 5 bases; J trimming: 4 bases; junction bases outside the gene matches: 9. In the study's own analysis: Quantification of nucleated cells was approximated via reference gene primer amplification. Assay used: immunoSEQ multiplex PCR; TCRdb lists only in-frame clones, some missing. The V and J calls and the clone size are those of that table, but D and trimming were determined from the DNA. In the table there are around 180,000 clones, approximately 85% of which are singletons. The Seattle patients joined while their infection was active and were tracked longitudinally afterward.

The sample comprised peripheral blood. V is TRBV19 and J is TRBJ1-1; 11 positions agree with TRBD1. This TCR derives from an older man with COVID-19, enrolled during active disease. This CDR3 reads CASSSGQGARGTEAFF. The CDR3 DNA follows: TGTGCCAGTAGTTCTGGACAGGGGGCGCGGGGCACTGAAGCTTTCTTT.